This T cell receptor beta chain derives from a study of cytomegalovirus exposure and HLA in healthy donors. Study conclusions and caveats: A missense DCLRE1C variant was associated with V- and J-gene trimming of TCR beta chains in a later analysis, and an independent cohort replicated the association. Accounts indicate the classifier identified cytomegalovirus status with strong specificity and sensitivity. Most subjects had HLA-A and HLA-B alleles reportedly predicted accurately by TCR beta sequences. Cytomegalovirus-associated TCR beta chains were listed, numbering some 170.

As regards this clone: As yet, its antigen is unknown.

PCR employed 60 Vbeta and 13 Jbeta primers. TCRdb's copy holds only in-frame clones and misses some; the assay was immunoSEQ multiplex PCR. The sample holds approximately 120,000 clones; over 65% are singletons and the top ten take approximately 10%. J lost 0 bases, V lost 3 bases, and 6 bases had no gene match. The length of the CDR3 is 17 residues. Germline CDR1 is SGHRS and CDR2 is YFSETQ. Sequencing used PBMCs. The chain uses TRBV5-1 and TRBJ2-6; 7 bases are shared with TRBD2. The source is a man aged 25-40 years in good health and CMV-seropositive. The CDR3 coding sequence is TGCGCCAGCAGCTACCTTGGGAGGGTCTCTGGGGCCAACGTCCTGACTTTC. This codes for CASSYLGRVSGANVLTF.